The rows below give T cell receptor beta chains drawn from one sample of a study. TCRdb independently ran MiXCR on the RT-PCR reads; one entry per CDR3 protein. The data hold hundreds of thousands of distinct CDR3 sequences, with approximately 15% observed a single time. Sample: memory CD4+ T cells from blood. The receptors shown here come from a female donor in good health, serving as a healthy control. Both conserved end residues are part of each CDR3. A D gene is named only where the DNA matches it firmly. Rows give clone size only sometimes, using once, few, many, or a class for an expanded clone.

>.|TRBV5-1|TRBJ1-6|.
TGCGCCAGCAGCTTTACTTCCGTGGATTTACCCCTCCACTTT
CASSFTSVDLPLHF
>.|TRBV20-1|TRBJ1-5|.
TGCAGTGCTAGAGGGACGACAGTGGGAGGCAATCAGCCCCAGCATTTT
CSARGTTVGGNQPQHF
>.|TRBV7-8|TRBJ2-3|.
TGTGCCAGCAGCTTTAGAGTAACGGGACTTCTAGTTAGCACAGATACGCAGTATTTT
CASSFRVTGLLVSTDTQYF
>.|TRBV10-3|TRBJ2-1|.
TGTGCCATCAGCCCTGTTGGGCGTGAGCAGTTCTTC
CAISPVGREQFF
>few|TRBV28|TRBJ2-1|TRBD2
TGTGCCAGCAGCCCTGGACTAGCGGGACTCTATGAGCAGTTCTTC
CASSPGLAGLYEQFF
>few|TRBV4-3|TRBJ1-1|.
TGCGCCAGCAGCCGAGGGAGTGGGGGACCCGGCACTGAAGCTTTCTTT
CASSRGSGGPGTEAFF
>many|TRBV4-2|TRBJ2-7|.
TGTGCCAGCAGCCGCGAGGGCGGAGGGCCCGAGCAGTACTTC
CASSREGGGPEQYF
>.|TRBV7-9|TRBJ2-3|.
TGTGCCAGCACCCAGAAGGGGTCAGATACGCAGTATTTT
CASTQKGSDTQYF
>few|TRBV6-5|TRBJ1-2|TRBD1
TGTGCCAGCAGTTACACGGACAGGGGCGGGGGCTACACCTTC
CASSYTDRGGGYTF
>.|TRBV20-1|TRBJ2-1|TRBD2
TGCAGTGCAAGCGCTAGCGGGAGCGTCTTCGGATACAATGAGCAGTTCTTC
CSASASGSVFGYNEQFF
>.|TRBV12-3/TRBV12-4|TRBJ1-1|.
TGTGCCAGCAGTTGGTACTCTGAAGCTTTCTTT
CASSWYSEAFF
>many|TRBV10-3|TRBJ2-3|.
TGTGCCATCAGCTCTGGCGGTTTTACAGATACGCAGTATTTT
CAISSGGFTDTQYF
>many|TRBV29-1|TRBJ2-7|TRBD1
TGCAGCGTTGTATACGGGACAGGGCTTTACGAGCAGTACTTC
CSVVYGTGLYEQYF
>few|TRBV20-1|TRBJ2-1|.
TGCAGTGCTAGACCCCAGGCAGTCAACAATGAGCAGTTCTTC
CSARPQAVNNEQFF
>.|TRBV7-2|TRBJ2-1|TRBD1
TGTGCCAGCAGCACCGGGACAGGATTCTACAATGAGCAGTTCTTC
CASSTGTGFYNEQFF
>many|TRBV5-1|TRBJ2-5|TRBD1
TGCGCCAGCAGCTTTGGACAGGGGGCGTCGGGAGAGACCCAGTACTTC
CASSFGQGASGETQYF
>.|TRBV30|TRBJ2-1|.
TGTGCCTGGGGGGAAAATCTGGGACTCTACAATGAGCAGTTCTTC
CAWGENLGLYNEQFF
>many|TRBV12-3/TRBV12-4|TRBJ2-5|TRBD2
TGTGCCAGCACCCTCCACGGGGGGGCCCAGTACTTC
CASTLHGGAQYF
>many|TRBV7-8|TRBJ2-1|.
TGTGCCAGCAGCGCAACCACCTATGAGCAGTTCTTC
CASSATTYEQFF